This entry lists 23 T cell receptor beta chains sequenced from one sample in a study of cytomegalovirus exposure and HLA in healthy donors. Researchers ran the PCR with 60 Vbeta and 13 Jbeta primers. The protocol was immunoSEQ multiplex PCR, while the TCRdb copy is restricted to in-frame clones and leaves out a portion. The sample shows roughly 84,000 clones, roughly 64% of them seen only once. The sequenced material came from PBMCs. Receptors originate from a middle-aged woman in good health and CMV-seropositive.

This clone appeared many times. This chain joins TRBV10-3 and TRBJ1-1; 8 bases are shared with TRBD1. The CDR3 has 15 amino acids. Unmatched junction bases numbered 4, after V lost 3 bases and J lost 1 base. Germline loops: CDR1 ENHRY, CDR2 SYGVKD. This chain's CDR3 is CAISDQGAANTEAFF. The CDR3 bases are TGTGCCATCAGTGATCAGGGGGCAGCGAACACTGAAGCTTTCTTT.

The rearrangement uses TRBV13 and TRBJ2-7, with 12 nucleotides matching TRBD2. V lost 0 bases and J lost 2; bases outside the gene matches: 2. The germline V gene encodes CDR1 PRHDT and CDR2 FYEKMQ (reference sequence). This CDR3 spans 16 amino acids. The CDR3 is CASSLGLAGGPYEQYF. CDR3 bases: TGTGCCAGCAGCTTAGGGCTAGCGGGAGGGCCCTACGAGCAGTACTTC.

This sequence joins TRBV4-2 and TRBJ2-7, with D perhaps TRBD1 (7 bases). V dropped 5 bases and J dropped 4 bases, with 15 bases sitting between them. This CDR3 has 14 amino acids. The germline CDR1 and CDR2 sequences are LGHNA and YNFKEQ. The CDR3 DNA reads TGTGCCAGCAGCTTCCAGGGGGGCCCGTACGAGCAGTACTTC. Translating gives CASSFQGGPYEQYF.

This chain uses TRBV10-3 with TRBJ1-2, with a tentative D call TRBD1 (5 bases). The CDR3 contains 13 residues. The germline V gene encodes CDR1 ENHRY and CDR2 SYGVKD. V was trimmed by 11 bases and J by 2 bases, leaving 15 bases between them. Here the CDR3 reads CASTQGLNYGYTF. The CDR3 region has the DNA TGTGCCTCCACCCAGGGACTGAACTATGGCTACACCTTC.

This clone turned up a few times. This chain joins TRBV7-2 and TRBJ1-3; a possible D gene is TRBD1 (5 bases). The V gene's germline CDR1 is SGHTA and CDR2 FQGNSA. The V end was cut by 5 bases, the J end by 5 bases, with 7 bases between. The CDR3 loop spans 12 amino acids. The CDR3 nucleotides read TGTGCCAGCAGCCTGGACAGAAACACCATATATTTT. It yields the protein CASSLDRNTIYF.

The chain is built from TRBV29-1 and TRBJ2-5; the D gene is possibly TRBD1 (6 bases). Trimming cost V 7 bases and J 4 bases, with 13 bases left between them. Germline V gene lookup returns CDR1 SQVTM and CDR2 ANQGSEA. The CDR3 length is 12 residues. The DNA of the CDR3 is TGCAGCGCAGGGGTAGGGCGAGAGACCCAGTACTTC. Translated, it gives CSAGVGRETQYF.

This sequence joins TRBV15 and TRBJ1-2; D is perhaps TRBD1 (5 bases). The CDR3 loop spans 12 amino acids. Trimming pared 1 base from V and 8 bases from J, leaving 8 bases between. Per the germline V gene, CDR1 is LNHNV and CDR2 is YYDKDF (reference sequence). The DNA of the CDR3 is TGTGCCACCAGCAGAGTTAGGGGAGGCTACACCTTC. Translated, it gives CATSRVRGGYTF. Combining the CDR3 with reference TRBV15 and TRBJ1-2 gives the whole variable domain DAMVIQNPRYQVTQFGKPVTLSCSQTLNHNVMYWYQQKSSQAPKLLFHYYDKDFNNEADTPDNFQSRRPNTSFCFLDIRSPGLGDTAMYLCATSRVRGGYTFGSGTRLTVV.

The rearrangement joins TRBV7-2 to TRBJ2-6, with a possible D match to TRBD1 (5 bases). CDR3 size: 16 residues. Per the germline V gene, CDR1 is SGHTA and CDR2 is FQGNSA. V lost 5 bases and J 0 bases, leaving 11 bases between the germline ends. CDR3 in amino acids: CASSRGLDSGANVLTF. The CDR3 coding sequence is TGTGCCAGCAGCAGGGGTTTGGACTCTGGGGCCAACGTCCTGACTTTC.

The chain carries TRBV6-5 and TRBJ2-1; D is ambiguous. The V end was cut by 3 bases, the J end by 5 bases, with 8 bases between. From germline, CDR1 is MNHEY and CDR2 SVGAGI. The CDR3 is 13 residues long. The CDR3 region has the DNA TGTGCCAGCAGTTATGGCCTGAACAATGAGCAGTTCTTC. It is translated as CASSYGLNNEQFF.

The CDR3, as DNA: TGTGCCAGTACCCGCACCGCGGGCAGTAACTATGGCTACACCTTC. Its translation is CASTRTAGSNYGYTF. The genes are TRBV19 and TRBJ1-2; D is ambiguous. The CDR3 runs 15 residues. Germline V gives CDR1 LNHDA, CDR2 SQIVND (reference sequence). V was pared by 7 bases and J by 1 base, with 16 bases between. Drawing the rest from reference TRBV19 and TRBJ1-2, the complete variable domain is DGGITQSPKYLFRKEGQNVTLSCEQNLNHDAMYWYRQDPGQGLRLIYYSQIVNDFQKGDIAEGYSVSREKKESFPLTVTSAQKNPTAFYLCASTRTAGSNYGYTFGSGTRLTVV.

There are a few counts of this clone. The rearrangement uses TRBV28 and TRBJ2-7; D not certain. Germline-derived CDR1 and CDR2 are MDHEN and SYDVKM. Trimming removed 8 bases from V and 0 bases from J, with 11 bases in between. The CDR3 has 13 residues. The CDR3 loop reads CASGTAASYEQYF. The CDR3 DNA sequence: TGTGCCAGCGGAACAGCTGCCTCCTACGAGCAGTACTTC.

The genes are TRBV4-3 and TRBJ2-3, with 8 bases that match TRBD1. The length of the CDR3 is 16 residues. Losses at the gene ends were 0 bases for V and 5 bases for J; bases not matched to a gene: 7. CDR1 LGHNA and CDR2 YSLEER come from the germline V gene. CDR3 protein: CASSQDLGQGGDTQYF. Here the CDR3 DNA reads TGCGCCAGCAGCCAAGACCTCGGACAGGGTGGAGATACGCAGTATTTT.

The chain has TRBV28 and TRBJ1-4; the match to TRBD1 covers 7 bases. The CDR3 spans 16 residues. CDR1 and CDR2 (germline): MDHEN, SYDVKM. Trimming at V came to 6 bases and at J to 5 bases, leaving 12 bases not matched to a gene. The CDR3 protein is CASRVTTGTANEKLFF. The CDR3 DNA reads TGTGCCAGCAGGGTAACTACCGGGACAGCGAATGAAAAACTGTTTTTT.

In the case of this clone: At the DNA level, this CDR3 is encoded by other sequences in the same sample as well. The V call is TRBV6-1, the J call TRBJ2-5, with D possibly being TRBD1 (5 bases). Germline V CDR1 and CDR2: MNHNS, SASEGT. This CDR3 comprises 17 residues. Trimming removed 1 base from V and 4 bases from J, with 19 bases in between. This chain's CDR3 is CASSEDLRLPRGETQYF. CDR3 DNA: TGTGCCAGCAGTGAAGATCTAAGGTTGCCAAGGGGAGAGACCCAGTACTTC.

In this sample, this clone turned up a few times. This chain links TRBV29-1 with TRBJ2-3; tentative D call: TRBD2 (6 bases). The V and J ends lost 7 bases and 0 bases respectively, with 14 bases between them. CDR1 SQVTM and CDR2 ANQGSEA come from the germline V gene. The CDR3 runs to 14 residues. CDR3 nucleotides: TGCAGCGGACTACGGGACTCTAGCACAGATACGCAGTATTTT. Residues: CSGLRDSSTDTQYF.

This clone was seen more than once but under ten times. The J gene is TRBJ2-1, the V gene TRBV11-3; TRBD2 aligns across 8 bases. J was trimmed by 6 bases and V by 4 bases; bases with no gene match: 2. This CDR3 has 13 amino acids. CDR1 and CDR2 (germline): SGHNT, YENEEA. The CDR3 DNA reads TGTGCCAGCAGCTCTAGCGGGTCCAATGAGCAGTTCTTC. It codes for CASSSSGSNEQFF.

As to this clone: This sample includes further DNA sequences coding for the same CDR3. The chain links TRBV2 to TRBJ1-5; D ambiguous. The germline V gene has CDR1 SNHLY and CDR2 FYNNEI. This CDR3 comprises 16 residues. Deletions cut 5 bases from V and 2 bases from J, with 16 bases between. For the CDR3, the DNA is TGTGCCAGCAGTTCCCGAACCGACACGGGCAATCAGCCCCAGCATTTT. This sequence encodes CASSSRTDTGNQPQHF.

The chain recombines TRBV15 with TRBJ2-7; 8 nucleotides agree with TRBD1. The CDR3 totals 14 residues. Per the germline V gene, CDR1 is LNHNV and CDR2 is YYDKDF (reference sequence). After removal of 0 bases from V and 4 bases from J, the junction contained 2 bases not matched to a gene. The CDR3 DNA follows: TGTGCCACCAGCAGAGACACAGGGGGGTACGAGCAGTACTTC. Translating it yields CATSRDTGGYEQYF.

Regarding this clone: Within the sample, other DNA sequences also encode this same CDR3. This chain joins TRBV28 and TRBJ2-7; a possible D gene is TRBD1 (6 bases). Germline values: CDR1 MDHEN, CDR2 SYDVKM. The V end was cut by 6 bases, the J end by 2 bases, with 11 bases between. This CDR3 spans 13 amino acids. The CDR3 here is CASRSGQTYEQYF. For the CDR3, the DNA is TGTGCCAGCAGATCTGGACAGACCTACGAGCAGTACTTC.

The chain combines TRBV28 with TRBJ1-1; D gene unclear. CDR3 length equals 14 residues. V shed 7 bases and J shed 1 base, with 13 bases lying between them. The germline V gene encodes CDR1 MDHEN and CDR2 SYDVKM. The CDR3 coding sequence is TGTGCCAGCACCCCGCGTCGTTCGAACACTGAAGCTTTCTTT. This gives the protein CASTPRRSNTEAFF.

This clone was seen only a few times. V usage is TRBV28 and J usage is TRBJ2-7; 8 bases map to TRBD2. V lost 5 bases to trimming and J lost 5 bases; unmatched junction nucleotides: 23. This CDR3 contains 19 residues. In germline, CDR1 is MDHEN, CDR2 SYDVKM. CDR3 nucleotide sequence: TGTGCCAGCAGTAGGGTTTCCAGCGGGAGCTTCTACTCTTATGACGAGCAGTACTTC. This encodes CASSRVSSGSFYSYDEQYF.

As DNA, the CDR3 is TGTGCCAGCAGCGCTGACAGGGCCTCCGGGGAAAAACTGTTTTTT. Protein sequence: CASSADRASGEKLFF. The gene calls are TRBV7-2 and TRBJ1-4, with 7 bases matching TRBD1. The CDR3 has 15 amino acids. Germline lookup yields CDR1 SGHTA and CDR2 FQGNSA. V lost 5 bases to trimming and J lost 8 bases; unmatched junction nucleotides: 11.

The chain couples TRBV19 to TRBJ2-1; 9 nucleotides line up with TRBD2. The length of the CDR3 is 18 residues. Germline values: CDR1 LNHDA, CDR2 SQIVND (reference sequence). Trimming took 4 bases from V and 4 from J; bases not matched to a gene: 14. For the CDR3, the DNA is TGTGCCAGTAGTAGCTACCGGGGGGGACTAGCTAATTACAATGAGCAGTTCTTC. The encoded protein is CASSSYRGGLANYNEQFF.